The following is a TCR beta chain sequence with its context. In the source study's methods: Reference gene primer amplification yielded estimated nucleated cell counts. Using immunoSEQ multiplex PCR, the repertoire was profiled, and TCRdb retains in-frame clones only, with some absent. D and trimming come from the DNA, and the V and J calls and clone size come from that table. The data contain 100,000 to 150,000 clones, about 90% of them seen just once; the ten biggest clones take up roughly 7.9%. This sample is part of a study of blood T cell repertoires in COVID-19. Study-level information: Some COVID-19 samples were acute and others convalescent; all came from the United States, Italy and Spain. T cells, B-cell-depleted T cells, or PBMCs supplied cDNA or gDNA.

The V gene's germline CDR1 is SGHTS and CDR2 YDEGEE. The CDR3 consists of 14 residues. V gave up 4 bases and J gave up 11 bases, with 19 bases separating them. This clonotype originated in a man between 65 and 79 years old who had recovered from COVID-19. Material for sequencing was peripheral blood. The rearrangement uses TRBV5-8 and TRBJ1-5; possible D gene TRBD1, 6 bases. The CDR3 DNA reads as TGTGCCAGCAGCCAGTATCAGGGGAAGTCAGCCCAGCATTTT. This encodes CASSQYQGKSAQHF.